This T cell receptor (beta chain) was profiled in a study of cytomegalovirus exposure and HLA in healthy donors. Study-wide background: The 95 to 150 validation repertoires used a platform that matched the one used for the approximately 670 first-cohort repertoires, as a later analysis reported.

Germline CDR1 reads MNHNS; CDR2 reads SASEGT. Trimming cost V 6 bases and J 3 bases; bases outside gene matches: 4. The length of the CDR3 is 13 residues. Study results and limitations: A list of more than 150 TCR beta chains associated with cytomegalovirus was given. In vitro data verified a few CMV-associated chains as specific for CMV antigens. Using the classifier, cytomegalovirus status was reportedly diagnosed with high specificity and sensitivity.

As concerns this clone: Antigen: not known.

Profiled with immunoSEQ multiplex PCR; TCRdb holds only in-frame clones, not every one. The sample consists of a few hundred thousand clones, about nine tenths of them appearing once. This receptor was identified in a woman aged 18-29 years in good health and CMV-seronegative. The material sequenced was PBMCs. This sequence joins TRBV6-1 and TRBJ1-1; 7 nucleotides align to TRBD1. This chain's CDR3 is CASSSGGDTEAFF. The CDR3 DNA reads as TGTGCCAGCAGCTCAGGGGGTGACACTGAAGCTTTCTTT.